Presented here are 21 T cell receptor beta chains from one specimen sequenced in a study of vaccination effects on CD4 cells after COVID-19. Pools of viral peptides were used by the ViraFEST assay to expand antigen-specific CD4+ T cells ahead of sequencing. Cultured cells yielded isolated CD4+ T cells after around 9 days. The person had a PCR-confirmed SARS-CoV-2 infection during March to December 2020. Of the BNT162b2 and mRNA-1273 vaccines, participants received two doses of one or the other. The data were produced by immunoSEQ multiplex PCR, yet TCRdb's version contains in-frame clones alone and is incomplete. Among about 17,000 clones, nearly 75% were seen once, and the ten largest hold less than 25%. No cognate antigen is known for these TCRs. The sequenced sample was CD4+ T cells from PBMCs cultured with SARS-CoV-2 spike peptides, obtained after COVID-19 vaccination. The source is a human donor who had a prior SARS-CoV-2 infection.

The CDR3 region has the DNA TGCGCCAGCAGCTTGAGACTAGCGGACAATGAGCAGTTCTTC. Protein product: CASSLRLADNEQFF. The chain combines TRBV5-1 with TRBJ2-1; 9 bases align to TRBD2. J lost 5 bases, V lost 1 base, and 1 base had no gene match. CDR1 SGHRS and CDR2 YFSETQ come from the germline V gene. The CDR3 contains 14 residues.

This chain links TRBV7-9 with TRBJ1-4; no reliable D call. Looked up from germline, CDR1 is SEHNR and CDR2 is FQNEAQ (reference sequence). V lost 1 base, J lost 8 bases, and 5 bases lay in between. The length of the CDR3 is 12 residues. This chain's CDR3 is CASSLEGEKLFF. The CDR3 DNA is TGTGCCAGCAGCTTAGAAGGGGAAAAACTGTTTTTT.

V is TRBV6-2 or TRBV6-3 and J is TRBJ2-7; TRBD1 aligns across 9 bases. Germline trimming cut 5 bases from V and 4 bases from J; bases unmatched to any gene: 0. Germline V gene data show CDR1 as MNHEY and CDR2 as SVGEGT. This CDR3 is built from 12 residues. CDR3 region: CASSDRGYEQYF. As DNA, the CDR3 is TGTGCCAGCAGTGACAGGGGGTACGAGCAGTACTTC.

CDR3 loop: CASSSSYNSPLHF. In DNA form, the CDR3 reads TGTGCCAGCTCTAGCTCCTATAATTCACCCCTCCACTTT. V usage is TRBV3-1 (or the pseudogene TRBV3-2) and J usage is TRBJ1-6; D unresolved. The CDR3 loop spans 13 amino acids. V was pared by 8 bases and J by 0 bases, with 5 bases between. Germline V gene data show CDR1 as LGHDT and CDR2 as YNNKEL (reference sequence).

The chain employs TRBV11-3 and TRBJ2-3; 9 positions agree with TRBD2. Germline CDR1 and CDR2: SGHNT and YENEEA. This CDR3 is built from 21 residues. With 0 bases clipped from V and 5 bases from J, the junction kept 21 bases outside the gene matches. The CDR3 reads CASSLEARLDSGGLRGDTQYF. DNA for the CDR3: TGTGCCAGCAGCTTAGAAGCTCGGCTGGATAGCGGGGGCTTGAGGGGAGATACGCAGTATTTT.

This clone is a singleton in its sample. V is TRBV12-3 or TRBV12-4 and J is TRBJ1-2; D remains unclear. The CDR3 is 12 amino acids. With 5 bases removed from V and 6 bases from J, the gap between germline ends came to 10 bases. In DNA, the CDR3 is TGTGCCAGCAGTACTCCCATGAATGGCTACACCTTC. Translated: CASSTPMNGYTF.

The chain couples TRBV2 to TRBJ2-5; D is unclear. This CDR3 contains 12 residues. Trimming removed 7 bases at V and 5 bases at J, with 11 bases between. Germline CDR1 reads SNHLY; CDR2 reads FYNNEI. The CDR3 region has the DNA TGTGCCAGCATACACCTAGGGGAGACCCAGTACTTC. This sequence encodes CASIHLGETQYF. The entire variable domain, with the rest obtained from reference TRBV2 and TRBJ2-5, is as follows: EPEVTQTPSHQVTQMGQEVILRCVPISNHLYFYWYRQILGQKVEFLVSFYNNEISEKSEIFDDQFSVERPDGSNFTLKIRSTKLEDSAMYFCASIHLGETQYFGPGTRLLVL.

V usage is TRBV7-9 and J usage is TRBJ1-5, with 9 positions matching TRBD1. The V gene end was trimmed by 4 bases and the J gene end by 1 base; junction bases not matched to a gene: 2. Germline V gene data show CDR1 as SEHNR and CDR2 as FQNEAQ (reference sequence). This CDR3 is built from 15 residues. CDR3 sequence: CASSSGTGSNQPQHF. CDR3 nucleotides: TGTGCCAGCAGCTCCGGGACAGGGAGCAATCAGCCCCAGCATTTT.

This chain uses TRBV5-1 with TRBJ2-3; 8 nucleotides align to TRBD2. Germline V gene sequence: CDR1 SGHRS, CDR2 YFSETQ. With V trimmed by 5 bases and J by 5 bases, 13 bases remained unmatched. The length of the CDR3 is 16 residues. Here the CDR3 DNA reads TGCGCCAGCAGTTACCCCGGGGGCGGGGGGAGAGATACGCAGTATTTT. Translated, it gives CASSYPGGGGRDTQYF.

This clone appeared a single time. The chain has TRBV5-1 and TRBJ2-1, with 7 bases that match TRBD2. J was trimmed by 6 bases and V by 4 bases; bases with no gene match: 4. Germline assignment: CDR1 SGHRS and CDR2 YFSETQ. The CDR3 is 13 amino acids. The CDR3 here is CASSMTGGNEQFF. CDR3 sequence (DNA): TGCGCCAGCAGCATGACGGGGGGCAATGAGCAGTTCTTC. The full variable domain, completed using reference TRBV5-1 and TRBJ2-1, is KAGVTQTPRYLIKTRGQQVTLSCSPISGHRSVSWYQQTPGQGLQFLFEYFSETQRNKGNFPGRFSGRQFSNSRSEMNVSTLELGDSALYLCASSMTGGNEQFFGPGTRLTVL.

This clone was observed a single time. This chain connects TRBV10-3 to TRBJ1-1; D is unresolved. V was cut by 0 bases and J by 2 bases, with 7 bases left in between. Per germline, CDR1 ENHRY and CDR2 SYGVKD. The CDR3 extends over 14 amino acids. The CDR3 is CAISESRANTEAFF. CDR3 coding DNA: TGTGCCATCAGTGAGTCGAGGGCAAACACTGAAGCTTTCTTT.

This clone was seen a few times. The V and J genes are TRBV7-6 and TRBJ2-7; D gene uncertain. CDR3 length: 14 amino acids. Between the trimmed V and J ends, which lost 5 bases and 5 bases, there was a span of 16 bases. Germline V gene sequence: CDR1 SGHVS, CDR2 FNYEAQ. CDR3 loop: CASSDTNSFHEQYF. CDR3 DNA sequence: TGTGCCAGCAGCGACACAAACTCTTTCCACGAGCAGTACTTC.

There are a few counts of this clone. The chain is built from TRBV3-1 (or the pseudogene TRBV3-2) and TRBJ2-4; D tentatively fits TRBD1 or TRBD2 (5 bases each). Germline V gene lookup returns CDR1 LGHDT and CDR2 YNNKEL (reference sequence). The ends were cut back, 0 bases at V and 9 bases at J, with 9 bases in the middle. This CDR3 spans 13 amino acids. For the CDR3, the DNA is TGTGCCAGCAGCCAAGATCTTGGGGGCATTCAGTACTTC. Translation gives CASSQDLGGIQYF.

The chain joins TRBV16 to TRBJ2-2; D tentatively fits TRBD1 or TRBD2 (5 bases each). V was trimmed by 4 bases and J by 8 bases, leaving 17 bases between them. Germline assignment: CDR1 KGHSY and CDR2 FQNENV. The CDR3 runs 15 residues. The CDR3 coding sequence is TGTGCCAGCAGCCCTCTACTGAGGGGCGCGGGGGAGCTGTTTTTT. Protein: CASSPLLRGAGELFF.

DNA for the CDR3: TGTGCCAGCAGCCAGACGAGACAGTCAATAACTAACTATGGCTACACCTTC. Amino acids: CASSQTRQSITNYGYTF. The genes are TRBV7-2 and TRBJ1-2; D is perhaps TRBD1 (5 bases). This CDR3 has 17 amino acids. V gave up 5 bases and J gave up 0 bases, with 19 bases separating them. Germline loops: CDR1 SGHTA, CDR2 FQGNSA.

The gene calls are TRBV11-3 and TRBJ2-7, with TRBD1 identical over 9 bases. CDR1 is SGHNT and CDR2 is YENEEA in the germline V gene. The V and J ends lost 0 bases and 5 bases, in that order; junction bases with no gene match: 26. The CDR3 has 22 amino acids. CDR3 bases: TGTGCCAGCAGCTTAGACGTGGGTCGGGGACAGGGTTTTTCTAAACGGCCCCACGAGCAGTACTTC. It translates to CASSLDVGRGQGFSKRPHEQYF.

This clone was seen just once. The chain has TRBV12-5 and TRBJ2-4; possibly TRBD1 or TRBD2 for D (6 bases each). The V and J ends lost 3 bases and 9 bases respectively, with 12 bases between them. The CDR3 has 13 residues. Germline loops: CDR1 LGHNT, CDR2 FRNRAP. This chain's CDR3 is CASGFSRGGIQYF. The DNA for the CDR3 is TGTGCTAGTGGTTTCTCCAGGGGAGGCATTCAGTACTTC.

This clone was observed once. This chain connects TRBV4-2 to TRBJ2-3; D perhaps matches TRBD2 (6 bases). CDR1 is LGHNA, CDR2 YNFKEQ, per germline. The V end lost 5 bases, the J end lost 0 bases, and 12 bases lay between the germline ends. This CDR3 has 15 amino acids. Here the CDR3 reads CASSFGGASTDTQYF. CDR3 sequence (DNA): TGTGCCAGCAGCTTCGGGGGAGCGAGCACAGATACGCAGTATTTT.

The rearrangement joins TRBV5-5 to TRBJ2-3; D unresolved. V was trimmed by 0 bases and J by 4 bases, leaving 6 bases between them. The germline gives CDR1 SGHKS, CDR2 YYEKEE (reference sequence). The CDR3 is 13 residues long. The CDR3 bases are TGTGCCAGCAGCTTGGACTATCCAGATACGCAGTATTTT. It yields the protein CASSLDYPDTQYF.

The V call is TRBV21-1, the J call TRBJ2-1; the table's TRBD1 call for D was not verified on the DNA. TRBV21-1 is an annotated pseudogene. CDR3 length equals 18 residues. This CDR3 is CASSKVKGAVLGHNEQFF. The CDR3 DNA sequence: TGTGCCAGCAGCAAAGTCAAGGGGGCGGTTTTGGGCCACAATGAGCAGTTCTTC.

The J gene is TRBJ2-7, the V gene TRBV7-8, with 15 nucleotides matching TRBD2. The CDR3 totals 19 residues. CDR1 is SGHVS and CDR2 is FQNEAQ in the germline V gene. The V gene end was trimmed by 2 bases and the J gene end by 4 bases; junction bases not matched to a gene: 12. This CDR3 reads CASSLPGTSGRQGTYEQYF. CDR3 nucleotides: TGTGCCAGCAGCTTACCGGGGACTAGCGGGAGGCAAGGGACGTACGAGCAGTACTTC.